Here is one T cell receptor (beta chain) with its context. Its antigen is currently unknown. The assay was immunoSEQ multiplex PCR, and TCRdb's table has in-frame clones only and misses some. The table records about 35,000 clones, over 90% of them present only once. This record belongs to a study of graft-versus-host responses after intestinal transplantation. Whole-study results and caveats: Early post-transplant declines in HvG were associated with peak levels of circulating GvH clones.

The CDR3 runs 11 residues. Trimming removed 4 bases from V and 2 bases from J, with 2 bases in between. Germline CDR1 and CDR2: MGHDK and SYGVNS. The chain carries TRBV25-1 and TRBJ2-5, with unresolved D. The TCR was taken from a human donor who was the organ donor for an intestinal transplant. Sequencing used unstimulated CD8+ T cells sorted from spleen or lymph node cells, obtained before transplant. DNA for the CDR3: TGTGCCAGCAGTGTTCAAGAGACCCAGTACTTC. Translating gives CASSVQETQYF.